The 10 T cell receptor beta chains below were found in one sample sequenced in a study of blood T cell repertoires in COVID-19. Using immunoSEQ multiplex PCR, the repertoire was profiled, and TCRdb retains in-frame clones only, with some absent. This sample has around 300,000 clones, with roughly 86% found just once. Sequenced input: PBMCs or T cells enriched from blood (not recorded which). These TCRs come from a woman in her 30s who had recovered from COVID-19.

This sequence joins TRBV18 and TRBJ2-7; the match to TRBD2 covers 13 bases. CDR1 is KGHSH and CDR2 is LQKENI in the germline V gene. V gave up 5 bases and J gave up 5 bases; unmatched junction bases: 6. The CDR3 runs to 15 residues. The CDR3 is CASSTGLAGADEQYF. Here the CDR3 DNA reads TGTGCCAGCTCAACCGGACTAGCGGGAGCCGACGAGCAGTACTTC.

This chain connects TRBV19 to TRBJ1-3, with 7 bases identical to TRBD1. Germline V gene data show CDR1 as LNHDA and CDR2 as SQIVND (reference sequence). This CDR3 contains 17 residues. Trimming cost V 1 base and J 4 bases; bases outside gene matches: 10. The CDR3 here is CASSIGYRGTRGNTIYF. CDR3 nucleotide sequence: TGTGCCAGTAGTATAGGCTACAGGGGAACGCGAGGAAACACCATATATTTT.

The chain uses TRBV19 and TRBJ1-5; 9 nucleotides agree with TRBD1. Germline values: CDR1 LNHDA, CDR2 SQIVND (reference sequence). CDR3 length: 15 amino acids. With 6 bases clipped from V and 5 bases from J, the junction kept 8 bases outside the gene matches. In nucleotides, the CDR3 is TGTGCCAGTAGGGATGGACAGGGGAGGCATCAGCCCCAGCATTTT. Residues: CASRDGQGRHQPQHF. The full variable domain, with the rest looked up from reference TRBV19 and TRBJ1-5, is DGGITQSPKYLFRKEGQNVTLSCEQNLNHDAMYWYRQDPGQGLRLIYYSQIVNDFQKGDIAEGYSVSREKKESFPLTVTSAQKNPTAFYLCASRDGQGRHQPQHFGDGTRLSIL.

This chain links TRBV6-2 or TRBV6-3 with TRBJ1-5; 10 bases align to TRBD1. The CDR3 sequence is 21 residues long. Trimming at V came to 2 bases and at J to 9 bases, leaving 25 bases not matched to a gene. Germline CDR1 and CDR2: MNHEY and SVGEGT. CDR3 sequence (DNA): TGTGCCAGCAGTTACCCGAACGCTGATCCGGGACAGGGGCCGGGGTTCCGGCCCCAGCATTTT. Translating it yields CASSYPNADPGQGPGFRPQHF.

DNA for the CDR3: TGTGCCAGCAGTTTATTGCTAGCGGCGACCCAAGAGACCCAGTACTTC. Translation gives CASSLLLAATQETQYF. The V and J genes are TRBV28 and TRBJ2-5; 7 bases are shared with TRBD2. V trimming: 1 base; J trimming: 1 base; junction bases outside the gene matches: 6. The CDR3 has 16 amino acids. Germline CDR1 reads MDHEN; CDR2 reads SYDVKM. Based on the CDR3 plus reference TRBV28 and TRBJ2-5, the full variable domain is DVKVTQSSRYLVKRTGEKVFLECVQDMDHENMFWYRQDPGLGLRLIYFSYDVKMKEKGDIPEGYSVSREKKERFSLILESASTNQTSMYLCASSLLLAATQETQYFGPGTRLLVL.

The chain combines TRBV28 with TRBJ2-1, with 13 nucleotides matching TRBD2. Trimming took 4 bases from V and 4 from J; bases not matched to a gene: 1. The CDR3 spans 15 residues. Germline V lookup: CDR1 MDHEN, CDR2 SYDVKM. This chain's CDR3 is CASSSGLAGYNEQFF. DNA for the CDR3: TGTGCCAGCAGTTCGGGACTAGCGGGATACAATGAGCAGTTCTTC.

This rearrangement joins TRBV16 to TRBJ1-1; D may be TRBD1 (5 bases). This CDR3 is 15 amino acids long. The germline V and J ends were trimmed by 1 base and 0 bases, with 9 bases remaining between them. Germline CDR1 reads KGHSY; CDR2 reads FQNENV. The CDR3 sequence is CASSQYRQLNTEAFF. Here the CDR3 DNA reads TGTGCCAGCAGCCAATATCGACAGTTGAACACTGAAGCTTTCTTT.

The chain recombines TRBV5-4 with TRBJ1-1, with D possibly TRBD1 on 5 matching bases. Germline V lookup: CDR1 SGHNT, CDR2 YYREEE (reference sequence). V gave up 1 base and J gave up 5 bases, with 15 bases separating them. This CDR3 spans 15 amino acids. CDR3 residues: CASSLLWGGGTEAFF. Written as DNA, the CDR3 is TGTGCCAGCAGCTTGCTTTGGGGGGGTGGGACTGAAGCTTTCTTT.

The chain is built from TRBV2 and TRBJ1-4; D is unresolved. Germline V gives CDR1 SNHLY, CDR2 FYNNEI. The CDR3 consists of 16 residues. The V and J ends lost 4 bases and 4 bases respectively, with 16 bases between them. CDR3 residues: CASSGSGFGINEKLFF. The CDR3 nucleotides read TGTGCCAGCAGTGGGTCGGGTTTCGGAATTAATGAAAAACTGTTTTTT.

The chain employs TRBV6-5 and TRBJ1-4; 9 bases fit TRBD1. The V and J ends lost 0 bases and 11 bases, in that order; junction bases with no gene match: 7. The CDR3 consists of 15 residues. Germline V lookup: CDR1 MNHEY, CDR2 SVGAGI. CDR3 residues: CASSYSGTGSPKLFF. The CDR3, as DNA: TGTGCCAGCAGTTACTCCGGGACAGGGTCGCCCAAACTGTTTTTT.